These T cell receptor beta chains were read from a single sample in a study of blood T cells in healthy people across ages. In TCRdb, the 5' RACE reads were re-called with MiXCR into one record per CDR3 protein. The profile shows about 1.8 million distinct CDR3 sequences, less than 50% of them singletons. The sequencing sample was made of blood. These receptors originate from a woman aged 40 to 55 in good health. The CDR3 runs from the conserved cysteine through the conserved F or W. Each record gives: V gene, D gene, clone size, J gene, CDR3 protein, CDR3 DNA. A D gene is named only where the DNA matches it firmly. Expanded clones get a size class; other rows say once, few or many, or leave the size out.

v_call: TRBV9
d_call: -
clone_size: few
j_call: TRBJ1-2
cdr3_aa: CASSLSQETRGYTF
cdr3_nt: TGTGCCAGCAGCCTATCTCAGGAGACGCGCGGCTACACCTTC

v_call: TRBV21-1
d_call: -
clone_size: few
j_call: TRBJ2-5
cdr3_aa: CASSSKTAYIQGECETQYF
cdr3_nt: TGTGCCAGCAGCTCAAAGACCGCGTATATCCAGGGGGAATGTGAGACCCAGTACTTC

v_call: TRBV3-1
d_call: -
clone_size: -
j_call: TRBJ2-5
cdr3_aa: CASSQEVWGVQETQYF
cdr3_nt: TGTGCCAGCAGCCAAGAGGTCTGGGGGGTTCAAGAGACCCAGTACTTC

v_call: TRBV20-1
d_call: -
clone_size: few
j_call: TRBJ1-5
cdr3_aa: CSAINRLANQPQHF
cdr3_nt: TGCAGTGCTATCAATAGACTAGCAAATCAGCCCCAGCATTTT

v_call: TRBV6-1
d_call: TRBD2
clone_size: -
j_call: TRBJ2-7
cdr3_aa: CAGRKESGAGGTYEQYF
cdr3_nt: TGTGCCGGACGAAAAGAATCCGGAGCGGGAGGCACCTACGAGCAGTACTTC

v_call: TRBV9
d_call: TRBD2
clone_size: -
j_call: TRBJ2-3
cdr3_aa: CASSTRTSGLLGTQYF
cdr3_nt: TGTGCCAGCAGCACACGGACTAGCGGCCTCTTAGGGACGCAGTATTTT

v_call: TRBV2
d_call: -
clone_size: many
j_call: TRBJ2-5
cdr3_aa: CASSDRDKETQYF
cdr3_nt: TGTGCCAGCAGTGACAGGGACAAGGAGACCCAGTACTTC

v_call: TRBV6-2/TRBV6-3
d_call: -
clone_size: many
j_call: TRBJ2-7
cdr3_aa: CASRQLGTGTYEQYF
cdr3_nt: TGTGCCAGCAGGCAACTCGGGACGGGGACCTACGAGCAGTACTTC

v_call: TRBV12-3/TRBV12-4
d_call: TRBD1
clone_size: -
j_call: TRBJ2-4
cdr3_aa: CASRSETGGLVTKNIQYF
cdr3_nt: TGTGCCAGCAGGTCGGAGACAGGGGGCTTGGTAACCAAAAACATTCAGTACTTC

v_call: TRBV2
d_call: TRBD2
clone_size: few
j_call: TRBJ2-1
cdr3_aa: CASSPFGLAGAGGQFF
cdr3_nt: TGTGCCAGCAGCCCATTCGGACTAGCGGGGGCGGGGGGACAGTTCTTC

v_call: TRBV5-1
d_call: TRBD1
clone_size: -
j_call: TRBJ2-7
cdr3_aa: CASSLGQGQAEQYF
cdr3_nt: TGCGCCAGCAGCTTAGGACAGGGACAGGCCGAGCAGTACTTC

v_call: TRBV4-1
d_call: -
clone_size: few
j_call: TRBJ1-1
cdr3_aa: CASSQVGAGGTEAFF
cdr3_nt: TGCGCCAGCAGCCAAGTGGGTGCGGGGGGCACTGAAGCTTTCTTT

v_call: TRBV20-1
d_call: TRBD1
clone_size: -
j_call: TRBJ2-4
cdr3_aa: CSASPGTGSPDIQYF
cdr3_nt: TGCAGTGCTTCTCCCGGGACAGGGAGCCCAGACATTCAGTACTTC

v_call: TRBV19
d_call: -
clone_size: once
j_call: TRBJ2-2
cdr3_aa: CASSSLAGVNTGELFF
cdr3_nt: TGTGCCAGTAGTTCCTTGGCAGGGGTCAACACCGGGGAGCTGTTTTTT

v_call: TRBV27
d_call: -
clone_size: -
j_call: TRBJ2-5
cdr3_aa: CASSSQRGQLQETQYF
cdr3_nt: TGTGCCAGCAGTTCTCAGAGGGGCCAACTCCAAGAGACCCAGTACTTC

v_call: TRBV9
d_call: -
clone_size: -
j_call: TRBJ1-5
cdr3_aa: CASSPTWGALEPQHF
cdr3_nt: TGTGCCAGCAGCCCCACGTGGGGAGCTCTAGAGCCCCAGCATTTT